Listed below are T cell receptor beta chains from one sample, sequenced in a study of identical twins. TCRdb analysed the 5' RACE reads with MiXCR anew, one entry per CDR3 protein. This table holds fewer than 250,000 distinct CDR3 sequences, 6% to 8% found once. This sample was also put to use in a study of yellow fever vaccine responses in identical twins.

The sequencing input was CD8+ T cells sorted from blood. All receptors come from a woman between 18 and 29 years old in good health. Both conserved end residues are part of each CDR3. Fields, in order: clone size, V gene, D gene, J gene, CDR3 protein, CDR3 DNA. The D gene is left open where the match is weak. Expanded clones are given a class, and other clones once, few, many or no size at all.

few	TRBV28	TRBD2	TRBJ2-7	CASSPTQTSGTSYEQYF	TGTGCCAGCAGTCCAACCCAGACTAGCGGGACCTCCTACGAGCAGTACTTC
-	TRBV20-1	TRBD2	TRBJ2-1	CSARGRLAGGPNEQFF	TGCAGTGCTAGAGGGAGACTAGCGGGAGGGCCGAATGAGCAGTTCTTC
-	TRBV11-2	TRBD2	TRBJ2-1	CASSSFLASGSGYEQFF	TGTGCCAGCAGCTCCTTCCTAGCTAGCGGGAGCGGCTATGAGCAGTTCTTC
-	TRBV29-1	-	TRBJ2-7	CSVLEGSSYEQYF	TGCAGCGTTTTGGAGGGGTCATCCTACGAGCAGTACTTC
-	TRBV29-1	-	TRBJ1-2	CSAKAGDDYGYTF	TGCAGCGCCAAGGCAGGGGATGACTATGGCTACACCTTC
few	TRBV7-9	TRBD2	TRBJ2-1	CASSPPREDNEQFF	TGTGCCAGCAGCCCTCCGCGGGAGGACAATGAGCAGTTCTTC
-	TRBV29-1	TRBD2	TRBJ2-7	CTQPSSGPTYEQYF	TGCACCCAGCCCTCTAGCGGGCCCACCTACGAGCAGTACTTC
-	TRBV27	-	TRBJ1-1	CASSSESSEAFF	TGTGCCAGCAGTTCCGAGAGTAGTGAAGCTTTCTTT
-	TRBV18	TRBD2	TRBJ2-7	CASSPGEGPYEQYF	TGTGCCAGCTCACCCGGGGAGGGCCCGTACGAGCAGTACTTC
few	TRBV7-6	-	TRBJ1-3	CASSPQILPGNTIYF	TGTGCCAGCAGCCCCCAAATACTCCCAGGAAACACCATATATTTT
-	TRBV15	-	TRBJ2-1	CATSRDRDEQFF	TGTGCCACCAGCAGAGATAGGGATGAGCAGTTCTTC
many	TRBV27	-	TRBJ1-6	CASSSRARSNSPLHF	TGTGCCAGCAGTTCCCGGGCCAGATCTAATTCACCCCTCCACTTT
many	TRBV20-1	-	TRBJ1-1	CSARSQDTEAFF	TGCAGTGCTAGATCTCAGGACACTGAAGCTTTCTTT
many	TRBV2	TRBD1	TRBJ2-1	CASTYGTENNEQFF	TGTGCCAGCACCTATGGGACAGAGAATAATGAGCAGTTCTTC
few	TRBV5-1	-	TRBJ2-7	CASSFTDSSTYEQYF	TGCGCCAGCAGCTTTACAGACAGTAGTACCTACGAGCAGTACTTC
few	TRBV29-1	-	TRBJ2-2	CSVVTGHTGELFF	TGCAGCGTTGTTACGGGGCACACCGGGGAGCTGTTTTTT
many	TRBV20-1	TRBD2	TRBJ2-1	CSARDPSGSSYNEQFF	TGCAGTGCTAGAGACCCTAGCGGGAGCTCCTACAATGAGCAGTTCTTC
-	TRBV20-1	TRBD2	TRBJ2-1	CSARGLWTSGSFDEQFF	TGCAGTGCTAGGGGACTATGGACTAGCGGGAGCTTTGATGAGCAGTTCTTC
few	TRBV7-9	-	TRBJ1-1	CASSSDTYEAFF	TGTGCCAGCAGCTCAGACACCTATGAAGCTTTCTTT
many	TRBV20-1	-	TRBJ1-5	CSARDDSGSHQPQHF	TGCAGTGCTAGAGATGATTCAGGGAGCCATCAGCCCCAGCATTTT
many	TRBV18	-	TRBJ1-1	CASFGGSTEAFF	TGTGCCAGCTTTGGCGGGAGCACTGAAGCTTTCTTT
many	TRBV12-3/TRBV12-4	-	TRBJ1-1	CASTPGGDEAFF	TGTGCCAGCACTCCTGGGGGAGATGAAGCTTTCTTT
many	TRBV2	TRBD2	TRBJ2-7	CASSGTGGYEQYF	TGTGCCAGCAGCGGGACGGGAGGTTACGAGCAGTACTTC
-	TRBV7-9	TRBD1	TRBJ1-2	CASTEGAERNGYTF	TGTGCCAGCACCGAGGGGGCGGAAAGGAATGGCTACACCTTC
-	TRBV13	-	TRBJ1-1	CASSPALEWTEAFF	TGTGCCAGCAGCCCGGCCCTAGAGTGGACTGAAGCTTTCTTT
-	TRBV11-2	TRBD2	TRBJ2-7	CASSPGEGRWPYEQYF	TGTGCCAGCAGCCCCGGGGAGGGCAGGTGGCCCTACGAGCAGTACTTC
few	TRBV29-1	-	TRBJ1-2	CSVEAQIEEGYTF	TGCAGCGTTGAAGCCCAGATCGAGGAGGGCTACACCTTC
many	TRBV3-1	-	TRBJ2-1	CASSQGRSSYNEQFF	TGTGCCAGCAGCCAAGGCCGGAGCTCCTACAATGAGCAGTTCTTC
many	TRBV29-1	-	TRBJ2-7	CSATKRYEQYF	TGCAGCGCAACGAAACGCTACGAGCAGTACTTC
many	TRBV29-1	-	TRBJ2-2	CSVWVTGELFF	TGCAGCGTTTGGGTCACCGGGGAGCTGTTTTTT
many	TRBV27	TRBD1	TRBJ2-5	CASSLSRGPRYRETQYF	TGTGCCAGCAGTTTATCAAGGGGGCCACGGTATCGCGAGACCCAGTACTTC
many	TRBV7-6	-	TRBJ2-3	CASRDSTDTQYF	TGTGCCAGCAGAGATAGCACAGATACGCAGTATTTT
many	TRBV7-9	TRBD1	TRBJ1-4	CASSPRQGGSEKLFF	TGTGCCAGCAGCCCCAGACAGGGAGGAAGTGAAAAACTGTTTTTT
many	TRBV21-1	-	TRBJ1-3	CASRPGASFKIYF	TGTGCCAGCAGACCAGGGGCATCCTTCAAGATATATTTT
-	TRBV6-5	TRBD2	TRBJ2-7	CASSYFFRPSGTLYEQYF	TGTGCCAGCAGTTACTTCTTCCGGCCTAGCGGGACGCTATACGAGCAGTACTTC
-	TRBV11-2	-	TRBJ2-3	CASSLFQDTQYF	TGTGCCAGCAGCTTATTTCAAGATACGCAGTATTTT
many	TRBV12-3/TRBV12-4	-	TRBJ2-1	CASSLPAENNEQFF	TGTGCCAGCAGTTTACCAGCGGAAAACAATGAGCAGTTCTTC
-	TRBV11-2	TRBD1	TRBJ2-7	CASSLIRDRVVGEQYF	TGTGCCAGCAGCTTAATAAGGGACAGGGTGGTAGGGGAGCAGTACTTC
-	TRBV6-4	TRBD2	TRBJ2-1	CASSDDRGVSGSLGVNEQFF	TGTGCCAGCAGTGACGATAGGGGGGTTAGCGGGAGTCTAGGAGTAAATGAGCAGTTCTTC
many	TRBV20-1	TRBD2	TRBJ2-1	CSARGSGGRLWGNEQFF	TGCAGTGCTAGAGGTAGTGGCGGGAGGCTCTGGGGCAATGAGCAGTTCTTC
many	TRBV9	-	TRBJ1-1	CASSPEGHANTEAFF	TGTGCCAGCAGCCCAGAGGGACACGCGAACACTGAAGCTTTCTTT
many	TRBV7-9	-	TRBJ2-3	CASFSVPDTQYF	TGTGCCAGCTTTAGCGTTCCGGATACGCAGTATTTT
many	TRBV12-3/TRBV12-4	-	TRBJ2-3	CASSLFRTDTQYF	TGTGCCAGCAGTTTATTTCGCACAGATACGCAGTATTTT
few	TRBV10-2	TRBD1	TRBJ1-2	CASSYRRDRDREGGYTF	TGCGCCAGCAGCTATCGCCGGGACAGGGATCGGGAGGGGGGCTACACCTTC
many	TRBV4-1	-	TRBJ1-1	CASSQGGARMKAFF	TGCGCCAGCAGCCAAGGGGGCGCGAGGATGAAAGCTTTCTTT
few	TRBV7-2	TRBD1	TRBJ2-7	CASSRDRPYEQYF	TGTGCCAGCAGCCGGGACAGACCCTACGAGCAGTACTTC
many	TRBV27	-	TRBJ2-7	CASSLAPSYEQYF	TGTGCCAGCAGTTTAGCCCCCTCGTACGAGCAGTACTTC